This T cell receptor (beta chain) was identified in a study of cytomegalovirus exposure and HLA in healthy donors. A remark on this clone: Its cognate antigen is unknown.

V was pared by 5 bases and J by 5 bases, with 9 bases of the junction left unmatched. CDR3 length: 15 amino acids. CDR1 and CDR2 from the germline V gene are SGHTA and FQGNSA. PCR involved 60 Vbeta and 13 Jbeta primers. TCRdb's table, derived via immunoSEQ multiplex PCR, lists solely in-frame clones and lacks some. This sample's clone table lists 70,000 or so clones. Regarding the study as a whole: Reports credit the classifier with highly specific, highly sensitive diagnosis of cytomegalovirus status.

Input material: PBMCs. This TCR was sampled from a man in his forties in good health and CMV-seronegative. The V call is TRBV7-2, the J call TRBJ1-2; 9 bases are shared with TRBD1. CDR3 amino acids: CASSTTGGGPYGYTF. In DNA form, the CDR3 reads TGTGCCAGCAGCACTACAGGGGGCGGCCCTTATGGCTACACCTTC.